A single sample is the source of the 5 T cell receptor beta chains below, sequenced in a study of spatial heterogeneity in lung cancer. Using its own MiXCR run on the 5' RACE reads, TCRdb lists one record per CDR3 protein. The table includes about 10,000 distinct CDR3 sequences, 3.5% to 4.5% detected once. Time point reported: sample taken at primary tumor resection. This material consisted of PBMCs, taken at surgery. The receptor source for this set is a female donor with early-stage non-small cell lung cancer.

This clonotype has a count of ten or more. The V and J genes are TRBV27 and TRBJ2-1, with 12 bases aligning to TRBD2. V lost 6 bases and J lost 6; bases outside the gene matches: 9. CDR3 size: 16 residues. The germline gives CDR1 MNHEY, CDR2 SMNVEV (reference sequence). The CDR3 sequence is CASSSRGLAGFNEQFF. CDR3 nucleotide sequence: TGTGCCAGCAGCAGCCGGGGACTAGCGGGCTTCAATGAGCAGTTCTTC.

This clonotype was picked up a small number of times. The chain couples TRBV20-1 to TRBJ2-7; 10 bases agree with TRBD1. The germline CDR1 and CDR2 sequences are DFQATT and SNEGSKA (reference sequence). The length of the CDR3 is 15 residues. After removal of 4 bases from V and 3 bases from J, the junction contained 9 bases not matched to a gene. The CDR3 loop is CSATHGTGDFYEQYF. The CDR3, as DNA: TGCAGTGCTACCCACGGGACAGGGGACTTCTACGAGCAGTACTTC.

This clonotype was counted at least ten times. The chain employs TRBV12-3 or TRBV12-4 and TRBJ1-5, with D possibly TRBD1 on 6 matching bases. The CDR3 spans 15 residues. V was pared by 6 bases and J by 5 bases, with 17 bases between. In DNA, the CDR3 is TGTGCCAGCAGACCGGGACTCAAGGGGGATCAGCCCCAGCATTTT. Translation gives CASRPGLKGDQPQHF.

This clonotype turned up a few times. V is TRBV20-1 and J is TRBJ1-1, with 7 bases lining up with TRBD1. Trimming at V came to 0 bases and at J to 3 bases, leaving 7 bases not matched to a gene. CDR1 and CDR2 from the germline V gene are DFQATT and SNEGSKA (reference sequence). There are 15 residues in the CDR3. The CDR3 region has the DNA TGCAGTGCTAGAGACCCCGCCAGGGGGGACACTGAAGCTTTCTTT. This translates into CSARDPARGDTEAFF.

The table lists this clonotype with many counts. The CDR3 DNA sequence: TGTGCCATCAGGGATGGACAGGCTGACTATGGCTACACCTTC. Encoded protein: CAIRDGQADYGYTF. The rearrangement links TRBV10-3 to TRBJ1-2; 7 bases match TRBD1. V trimming: 6 bases; J trimming: 3 bases; junction bases outside the gene matches: 7. The CDR3 is made up of 14 amino acids. CDR1 is ENHRY, CDR2 SYGVKD, per germline.